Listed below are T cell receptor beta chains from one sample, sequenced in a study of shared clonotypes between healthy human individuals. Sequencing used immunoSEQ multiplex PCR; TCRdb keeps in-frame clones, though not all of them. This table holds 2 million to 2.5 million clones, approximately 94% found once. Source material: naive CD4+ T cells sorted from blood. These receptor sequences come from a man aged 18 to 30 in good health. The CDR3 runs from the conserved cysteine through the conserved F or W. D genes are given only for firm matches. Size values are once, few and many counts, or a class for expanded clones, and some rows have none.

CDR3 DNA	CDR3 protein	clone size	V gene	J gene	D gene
TGTGCCAGCTCACCAATATTGGATGCGGAGACCCAGTACTTC	CASSPILDAETQYF	-	TRBV18	TRBJ2-5	-
TGCGCCAGCAGCTTGGCTAGCGGGGGGGAAGAGACCCAGTACTTC	CASSLASGGEETQYF	-	TRBV5-1	TRBJ2-5	TRBD2
TGTGCCAGCAGCGTAAACCGGGACTCATACTCCTACGAGCAGTACTTC	CASSVNRDSYSYEQYF	-	TRBV9	TRBJ2-7	-
TGTGCCAGCACCAAGACAACGGTGAACACTGAAGCTTTCTTT	CASTKTTVNTEAFF	-	TRBV2	TRBJ1-1	-
TGTGCCAGCAGGGCAGGGACTAGCGGGTCGGTCGAGCAGTACTTC	CASRAGTSGSVEQYF	-	TRBV2	TRBJ2-7	TRBD2
TGCGCCAGCAGCCAAGAGGGACAGGGAATTTCACCCCTCCACTTT	CASSQEGQGISPLHF	-	TRBV4-1	TRBJ1-6	TRBD1
TGTGCCTGGAGTGTACTTGGTAGCAAGCAGTACTTC	CAWSVLGSKQYF	-	TRBV30	TRBJ2-7	-
TGTGCCTGCCAACGACAGGGGAATCAGCCCCAGCATTTT	CACQRQGNQPQHF	-	TRBV30	TRBJ1-5	TRBD1
TGTGCCAGCAGCTCTTACGGACACGGGTCGACTAATGAAAAACTGTTTTTT	CASSSYGHGSTNEKLFF	-	TRBV7-9	TRBJ1-4	-
TGTGCCAGCAGCTCAGGGACAGGGGTTCCTGGCTACACCTTC	CASSSGTGVPGYTF	-	TRBV7-9	TRBJ1-2	TRBD1
TGTGCCAGCAGCTTGAACGGGGCTAGCTCCTACGAGCAGTACTTC	CASSLNGASSYEQYF	-	TRBV11-3	TRBJ2-7	-
TGTGCCACCAGCCGGGACTTCCAAGAGACCCAGTACTTC	CATSRDFQETQYF	-	TRBV7-2	TRBJ2-5	-
TGTGCCAGCAGCCCGTACAGGGGCACAGATACGCAGTATTTT	CASSPYRGTDTQYF	-	TRBV7-2	TRBJ2-3	-
TGTGCCAGCAGCTTTGCTAGCGGGAGCTCCTACGAGCAGTACTTC	CASSFASGSSYEQYF	-	TRBV5-4	TRBJ2-7	TRBD2
TGTGCCAGCAGCTTACGGGACAGTAACTACGAGCAGTACTTC	CASSLRDSNYEQYF	-	TRBV7-8	TRBJ2-7	TRBD1
TGTGCCAGCAGCTCGTGGGGTTCAAGGGAGCAGTACTTC	CASSSWGSREQYF	-	TRBV7-9	TRBJ2-7	-
TGCGCCACTACCTTGAGAGCGGGGGAGATTCAAGAGACCCAGTACTTC	CATTLRAGEIQETQYF	-	TRBV10-2	TRBJ2-5	TRBD2
TGTGCCAGCAGCCCCAGACAGGTCAATCAGCCCCAGCATTTT	CASSPRQVNQPQHF	few	TRBV6-5	TRBJ1-5	-
TGTGCCAGCACTCAGAACACCGGGGAGCTGTTTTTT	CASTQNTGELFF	-	TRBV28	TRBJ2-2	-
TGTGCCATCAGTGAGTCTTTTGTCAACGAGCAGTACTTC	CAISESFVNEQYF	once	TRBV10-3	TRBJ2-7	-
TGTGCCAGCAGCCCGGACGGCCCCTATGGCTACACCTTC	CASSPDGPYGYTF	-	TRBV11-2	TRBJ1-2	-
TGTGCCAGCAGGAGTGGGGCCTACGAGCAGTACTTC	CASRSGAYEQYF	-	TRBV6-1	TRBJ2-7	-
TGCGCCGCCGGGAAGGGAAACCAAGAGACCCAGTACTTC	CAAGKGNQETQYF	once	TRBV5-1	TRBJ2-5	-
TGTGCCAGTAGTGTACAGGGTGGGTCGAGACTAGCCAAAAACATTCAGTACTTC	CASSVQGGSRLAKNIQYF	-	TRBV19	TRBJ2-4	-
TGTGCCAGCAGTTTAGAGCCTGGGGGCAATTCACCCCTCCACTTT	CASSLEPGGNSPLHF	-	TRBV28	TRBJ1-6	-
TGTGCCAGCAGCTTACTACGTCCATTACCTACTGGGGCGGGCGAGCAGTACTTC	CASSLLRPLPTGAGEQYF	-	TRBV7-2	TRBJ2-7	-
TGTGCCAGCAGCGTAGAAAAGGGCGGGGAGCTGTTTTTT	CASSVEKGGELFF	-	TRBV9	TRBJ2-2	-
TGTGCCAGCAGCGACAGGAGAGCCGGAAACACCATATATTTT	CASSDRRAGNTIYF	-	TRBV2	TRBJ1-3	-